One T cell receptor beta chain is described in this entry. This sample is drawn from a study of blood T cell repertoires in COVID-19. Study as a whole: Sites in the United States, Italy and Spain provided acute and convalescent COVID-19 samples. PBMCs, B-cell-depleted T cells, or T cells were the source of the cDNA or gDNA that made up the material.

The CDR3 sequence is 15 residues long. V trimming: 4 bases; J trimming: 4 bases; junction bases outside the gene matches: 7. Germline CDR1 and CDR2: LGHNA and YNFKEQ. As originally analysed: From reference gene primer amplification, estimates of nucleated cell counts were derived. Measured with immunoSEQ multiplex PCR; TCRdb has only the in-frame clones, and not every one. From that table come the V and J calls and clone size; the DNA was used to work out D and trimming. This sample has about 330,000 clones, with over 75% found just once. The rearrangement links TRBV4-2 to TRBJ2-1; 7 bases are shared with TRBD1. The sequencing sample was made of peripheral blood. The clonotype originates from a human donor in a cohort sampled during active COVID-19. CDR3 sequence (DNA): TGTGCCAGCAGCCCTAGGGACAGAACTTACAATGAGCAGTTCTTC. Its protein is CASSPRDRTYNEQFF.